These 2 T cell receptor beta chains came from one sample sequenced in a study of blood T cell repertoires in COVID-19. Here immunoSEQ multiplex PCR was the method, and the copy in TCRdb shows in-frame clones only, minus some. There are some 200,000 clones in the sample; approximately 90% occur only once, and around 3.8% lies in the top ten. The specimen sequenced was PBMCs or T cells enriched from blood (not recorded which). These receptors were obtained from a woman between 40 and 55 years old with acute COVID-19.

This chain uses TRBV25-1 with TRBJ1-5, with D tentatively TRBD1 (6 bases). The CDR3 covers 11 residues. Trimming cost V 11 bases and J 6 bases, with 11 bases left between them. The germline V gene encodes CDR1 MGHDK and CDR2 SYGVNS. CDR3 in amino acids: CAEGVGQPQHF. The CDR3 DNA sequence: TGTGCCGAGGGGGTAGGTCAGCCCCAGCATTTT.

The chain recombines TRBV7-8 with TRBJ2-7, with 14 bases aligning to TRBD2. With 0 bases clipped from V and 10 bases from J, the junction kept 5 bases outside the gene matches. Germline V gene data show CDR1 as SGHVS and CDR2 as FQNEAQ. The CDR3 is 15 residues long. CDR3 in DNA: TGTGCCAGCAGCTTAGCGACTAGCGGGGGGGCAAATCAGTACTTC. Its translation: CASSLATSGGANQYF.